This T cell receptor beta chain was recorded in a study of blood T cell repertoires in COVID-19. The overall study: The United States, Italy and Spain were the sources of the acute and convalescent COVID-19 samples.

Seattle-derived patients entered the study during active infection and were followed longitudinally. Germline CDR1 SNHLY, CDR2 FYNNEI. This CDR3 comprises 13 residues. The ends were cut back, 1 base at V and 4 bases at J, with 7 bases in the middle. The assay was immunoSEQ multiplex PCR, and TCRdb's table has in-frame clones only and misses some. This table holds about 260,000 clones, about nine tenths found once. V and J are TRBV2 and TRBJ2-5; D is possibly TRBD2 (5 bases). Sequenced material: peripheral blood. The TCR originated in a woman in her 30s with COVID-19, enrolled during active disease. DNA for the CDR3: TGTGCCAGCAGTGAAGAACGGGGAGAGACCCAGTACTTC. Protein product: CASSEERGETQYF.